This TCR beta chain stems from a study of T cell responses to AZD1222 COVID-19 vaccine. As to this clone: The antigen is unknown.

The repertoire was sequenced with immunoSEQ multiplex PCR; TCRdb's copy has only in-frame clones and lacks some. The sample records 180,000 or so clones, about 91% being singletons. Germline values: CDR1 MNHEY, CDR2 SVGAGI. This CDR3 has 11 residues. Trimming took 2 bases from V and 15 from J, leaving 11 bases between them. Second doses at about 4 or about 12 weeks were pooled. Findings and limits, study-wide: Reportedly, close to half of spike-specific TCRs are directed against unmutated variant regions. After two AZD1222 doses, spike-specific TCR breadth and depth rose versus day 0.

V is TRBV6-5 and J is TRBJ2-1; TRBD1 might be the D (5 bases). Material: peripheral blood, obtained 28 days after the second AZD1222 dose. This receptor was obtained from an adult who received the AZD1222 COVID-19 vaccine. The CDR3 is CASSYGQGWFF. The CDR3 DNA reads TGTGCCAGCAGTTACGGGCAGGGCTGGTTCTTC.